The next 18 T cell receptor beta chains were all read from a single sample in a study of T-cell memory formation after mild COVID-19 (dated by TCRdb to the early 2020s). Library preparation used 5' RACE. The run used an Illumina NovaSeq 6000. In TCRdb, the public reads were trimmed at Q25 with fastp and aligned with MiXCR, with productive beta chains retained. Every CDR3 protein is listed once, alongside the most common genes and DNA of its rows. The sample contains a few hundred thousand distinct CDR3 sequences, 16% of them found a single time. The top ten clones comprise around a fifth of the sample. Source material: PBMCs or a T cell subset sorted from them (not recorded which). Source of these receptors: a man between 18 and 29 years old who had mild COVID-19 (a few samples of this study predate the infection). The sample titles of this study are shuffled in the database, so cell type and time point are left out; the donor was told from shared clones.

The chain couples TRBV4-3 to TRBJ1-3; unclear D gene. Trimming took 2 bases from V and 0 from J, leaving 8 bases between them. This CDR3 has 15 amino acids. Germline CDR1 and CDR2: LGHNA and YSLEER. The CDR3 bases are TGCGCCAGCAGCCAAATTCCGGGCTCTGGAAACACCATATATTTT. It encodes CASSQIPGSGNTIYF.

This clonotype showed up just a few times. The V call is TRBV18, the J call TRBJ2-7, with D possibly being TRBD1 (5 bases). Per germline, CDR1 KGHSH and CDR2 LQKENI. The CDR3 has 14 residues. V shed 1 base and J shed 2 bases, with 9 bases lying between them. Written as DNA, the CDR3 is TGTGCCAGCTCACCACAGGGGAAGCCCTACGAGCAGTACTTC. Amino acid sequence: CASSPQGKPYEQYF.

This clonotype was counted a few times. A junction end diverges from the germline sequence, so it may reflect a read error. CDR3 DNA sequence: TGTGCCAGCAGCTTCTCCCGACAGGTCCTGGACAATGAGCAGTTATTC. Protein sequence: CASSFSRQVLDNEQLF. This chain joins TRBV7-9 and TRBJ2-1; D may be TRBD1 (6 bases). CDR3 length: 16 residues. The germline V gene has CDR1 SEHNR and CDR2 FQNEAQ (reference sequence). Drawing the rest from reference TRBV7-9 and TRBJ2-1, the complete variable domain is DTGVSQNPRHKITKRGQNVTFRCDPISEHNRLYWYRQTLGQGPEFLTYFQNEAQLEKSRLLSDRFSAERPKGSFSTLEIQRTEQGDSAMYLCASSFSRQVLDNEQLFGPGTRLTVL.

This chain connects TRBV11-3 to TRBJ2-3; 8 positions agree with TRBD2. The J segment lost 3 bases and the V segment lost 5 bases, leaving 7 bases of the junction unmatched. Per germline, CDR1 SGHNT and CDR2 YENEEA. This CDR3 is built from 15 residues. CDR3 protein: CASSEGRGETDTQYF. As DNA, the CDR3 is TGTGCCAGCAGCGAAGGGCGGGGGGAGACAGATACGCAGTATTTT.

This clonotype was found a few times. The rearrangement joins TRBV6-5 to TRBJ2-1, with D unclear. The CDR3 runs to 14 residues. V lost 1 base to trimming and J lost 7 bases, with 11 bases between them. Germline V gene lookup returns CDR1 MNHEY and CDR2 SVGAGI. CDR3 nucleotides: TGTGCCAGCAGTTACTTGAGGACCGATAATGAGCAGTTCTTC. Translated: CASSYLRTDNEQFF.

The gene calls are TRBV28 and TRBJ2-7, with D perhaps being TRBD1 or TRBD2 (6 bases each). Germline loops: CDR1 MDHEN, CDR2 SYDVKM. The CDR3 loop spans 14 amino acids. Trimming removed 6 bases at V and 5 bases at J, with 17 bases between. The CDR3 region is CASSPGGGTHEQYV. DNA of the CDR3: TGTGCCAGCAGCCCCGGAGGGGGTACCCACGAGCAGTACGTC.

Written as DNA, the CDR3 is TGTGCCAGCAGTTACTCGAACAGCTATGGCTACACCTTC. It encodes CASSYSNSYGYTF. J is TRBJ1-2 and V is TRBV6-6; no clear D. Trimming shortened V by 0 bases and J by 4 bases, and 6 bases separated the two germline ends. CDR3 size: 13 residues. Germline loops: CDR1 MNHNY, CDR2 SVGAGI (reference sequence).

V and J are TRBV12-5 and TRBJ2-3, with a possible D match to TRBD2 (6 bases). Trimming stripped 6 bases from V and 0 bases from J, with 13 bases between. Germline CDR1 and CDR2: LGHNT and FRNRAP. The CDR3 has 15 residues. In DNA form, the CDR3 reads TGTGCTAGTGGGACCGGGAGAGCTAGCACAGATACGCAGTATTTT. Protein sequence: CASGTGRASTDTQYF.

With respect to this clonotype: Germline is not matched at one junction end, which may reflect a read error. The V gene is TRBV20-1, the J gene TRBJ2-1; possible D gene TRBD2, 6 bases. The CDR3 is made up of 15 amino acids. From germline, CDR1 is DFQATT and CDR2 SNEGSKA (reference sequence). DNA of the CDR3: TGCTGTGCAATCCGGGACTTAAGCTCCTACAATGAGCAGTTCTTC. This gives the protein CCAIRDLSSYNEQFF.

The rearrangement uses TRBV2 and TRBJ2-5; D uncertain. V shed 2 bases and J shed 5 bases, with 12 bases lying between them. The CDR3 has 14 amino acids. Germline-derived CDR1 and CDR2 are SNHLY and FYNNEI. CDR3 region: CASSERAAGETQYF. CDR3 coding DNA: TGTGCCAGCAGTGAAAGGGCCGCCGGGGAGACCCAGTACTTC.

This clonotype appeared a few times. This chain joins TRBV5-1 and TRBJ2-3; unclear D gene. Trimming took off 4 bases at V and 6 bases at J, with 12 bases between the two ends. In germline, CDR1 is SGHRS, CDR2 YFSETQ. The CDR3 length is 13 residues. As DNA, the CDR3 is TGCGCCAGCAGCAGCACCGTACAGGATACGCAGTATTTT. Protein: CASSSTVQDTQYF. Together with reference TRBV5-1 and TRBJ2-3, the CDR3 gives the full variable domain: KAGVTQTPRYLIKTRGQQVTLSCSPISGHRSVSWYQQTPGQGLQFLFEYFSETQRNKGNFPGRFSGRQFSNSRSEMNVSTLELGDSALYLCASSSTVQDTQYFGPGTRLTVL.

The rearrangement joins TRBV27 to TRBJ1-1, with no clear D. Germline CDR1 is MNHEY and CDR2 is SMNVEV (reference sequence). Trimming stripped 2 bases from V and 1 base from J, with 8 bases between. The CDR3 consists of 14 residues. The CDR3 reads CASSLNQPNTEAFF. CDR3 bases: TGTGCCAGCAGTTTAAACCAGCCGAACACTGAAGCTTTCTTT.

The gene calls are TRBV29-1 and TRBJ1-1; D not resolved. The CDR3 is made up of 12 amino acids. Deletions cut 6 bases from V and 11 bases from J, with 19 bases between. Per germline, CDR1 SQVTM and CDR2 ANQGSEA. CDR3 protein: CSVGARGEIAFF. CDR3 bases: TGCAGCGTCGGAGCTCGAGGCGAGATCGCTTTCTTT.

This clonotype has a count of ten or more. Written as DNA, the CDR3 is TGTGCCAGCAGCTTAGCGGGGGCAGGGGGCCGTAGCACTGAAGCTTTCTTT. This codes for CASSLAGAGGRSTEAFF. V gene TRBV7-2 combines with J gene TRBJ1-1; 8 bases map to TRBD1. CDR1 and CDR2 (germline): SGHTA, FQGNSA. Unmatched junction bases numbered 10, after V lost 0 bases and J lost 4 bases. CDR3 length: 17 residues.

The genes are TRBV5-4 and TRBJ2-7, with 11 nucleotides matching TRBD1. The CDR3 is made up of 15 amino acids. J was trimmed by 7 bases and V by 3 bases; bases with no gene match: 9. Per the germline V gene, CDR1 is SGHNT and CDR2 is YYREEE (reference sequence). The CDR3 DNA reads TGTGCCAGCAGCTGGGCCCCGGGACAGGGGGTGGAGCAGTACGTC. Its translation is CASSWAPGQGVEQYV.

The chain uses TRBV20-1 and TRBJ2-7; TRBD1 agrees at 7 bases. Germline assignment: CDR1 DFQATT and CDR2 SNEGSKA (reference sequence). With V trimmed by 2 bases and J by 2 bases, 3 bases remained unmatched. The CDR3 has 13 residues. The CDR3: CSARRGPAYEQYF. CDR3 coding DNA: TGCAGTGCTAGAAGGGGGCCGGCCTACGAGCAGTACTTC.

The CDR3 sequence is CASSPAGQSTEAFF. The CDR3 coding sequence is TGTGCCAGCAGTCCCGCGGGACAGTCGACTGAAGCTTTCTTT. The chain couples TRBV7-9 to TRBJ1-1; 7 bases match TRBD1. CDR3 length: 14 residues. Looked up from germline, CDR1 is SEHNR and CDR2 is FQNEAQ (reference sequence). The V and J ends lost 6 bases and 5 bases, in that order; junction bases with no gene match: 9.

As for this clonotype: An end of the junction differs from the germline gene, which may be a read error. The chain is built from TRBV20-1 and TRBJ2-7, with TRBD1 matching over 9 bases. CDR1 DFQATT and CDR2 SNEGSKA come from the germline V gene (reference sequence). CDR3 length equals 15 residues. DNA of the CDR3: TGCAGTGCAAGAGGGGGAACAGGGGGCGCTTACGAGCAGTACTTC. Translation gives CSARGGTGGAYEQYF.